One TCR beta chain is described in this entry. Its antigen is undetermined. Germline V CDR1 and CDR2: MNHEY, SMNVEV (reference sequence). The V end lost 7 bases, the J end lost 2 bases, and 14 bases lay between the germline ends. The CDR3 extends over 14 amino acids. Time point here: week 47, end of study. Topical imiquimod was applied with each vaccine dose, which held 300 ug of mutant IDH1 20-mer peptide. Eight vaccine doses were administered to patients at weeks 1, 3, 5, 7, 11, 15, 19 and 23. The sample originates from a study of a mutant IDH1 vaccine in newly diagnosed glioma. About the study: Radiotherapy alone preceded vaccination by 4-6 weeks; alternatively, vaccination started with temozolomide cycles. The treated group averaged approximately 42 years old and was 62.5% male, 37.5% female.

Sequenced by immunoSEQ multiplex PCR; TCRdb stores in-frame clones only, minus some. The sample records almost 95,000 clones, roughly nine tenths being singletons. Broader study findings: Patients mounted vaccine-induced immune responses in 90% to 95% of cases.

Material: PBMCs, obtained from a glioma patient whose treatment included an IDH1 peptide vaccine. The sequence was collected from a woman between 50 and 59 years old with glioma. The chain has TRBV27 and TRBJ2-5, with D hard to call. DNA for the CDR3: TGTGCCAGCATTGCGAGAGGCGGTCAAGAGACCCAGTACTTC. Its translation is CASIARGGQETQYF.